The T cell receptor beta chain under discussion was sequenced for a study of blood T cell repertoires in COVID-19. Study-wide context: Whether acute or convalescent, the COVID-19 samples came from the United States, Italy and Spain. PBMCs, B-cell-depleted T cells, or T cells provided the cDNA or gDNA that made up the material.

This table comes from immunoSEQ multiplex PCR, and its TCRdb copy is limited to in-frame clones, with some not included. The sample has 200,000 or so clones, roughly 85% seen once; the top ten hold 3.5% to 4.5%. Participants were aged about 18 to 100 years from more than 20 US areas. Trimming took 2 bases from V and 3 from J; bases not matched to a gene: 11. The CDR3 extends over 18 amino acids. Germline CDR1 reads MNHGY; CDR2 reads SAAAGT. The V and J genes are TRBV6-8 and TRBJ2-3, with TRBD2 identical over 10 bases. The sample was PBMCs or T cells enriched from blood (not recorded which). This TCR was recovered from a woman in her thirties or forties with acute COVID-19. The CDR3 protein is CASSYPWSSGGHTDTQYF. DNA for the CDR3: TGTGCCAGCAGTTACCCGTGGTCTAGCGGGGGTCATACAGATACGCAGTATTTT.